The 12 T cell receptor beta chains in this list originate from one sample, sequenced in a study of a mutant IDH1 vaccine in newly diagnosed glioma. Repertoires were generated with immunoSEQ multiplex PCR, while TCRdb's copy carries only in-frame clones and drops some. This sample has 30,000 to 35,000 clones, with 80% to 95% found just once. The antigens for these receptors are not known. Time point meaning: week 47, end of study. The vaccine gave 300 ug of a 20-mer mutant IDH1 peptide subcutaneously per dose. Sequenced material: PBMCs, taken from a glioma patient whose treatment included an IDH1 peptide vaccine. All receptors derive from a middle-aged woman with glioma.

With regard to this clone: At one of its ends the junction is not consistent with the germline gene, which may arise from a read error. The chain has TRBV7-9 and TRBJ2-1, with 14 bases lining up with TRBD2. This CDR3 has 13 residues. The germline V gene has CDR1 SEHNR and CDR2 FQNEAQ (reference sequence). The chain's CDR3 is CASSSTSGRAGIF. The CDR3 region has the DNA TGTGCCAGCAGCTCGACTAGCGGGAGGGCCGGGATCTTC. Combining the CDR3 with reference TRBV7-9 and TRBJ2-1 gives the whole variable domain DTGVSQNPRHKITKRGQNVTFRCDPISEHNRLYWYRQTLGQGPEFLTYFQNEAQLEKSRLLSDRFSAERPKGSFSTLEIQRTEQGDSAMYLCASSSTSGRAGIFGPGTRLTVL.

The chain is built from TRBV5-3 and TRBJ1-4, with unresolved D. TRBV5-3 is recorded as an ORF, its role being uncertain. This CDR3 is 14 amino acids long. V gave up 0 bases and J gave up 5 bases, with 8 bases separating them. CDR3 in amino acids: CARSLARANEKLFF. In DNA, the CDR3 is TGTGCCAGAAGCTTGGCCAGAGCGAATGAAAAACTGTTTTTT.

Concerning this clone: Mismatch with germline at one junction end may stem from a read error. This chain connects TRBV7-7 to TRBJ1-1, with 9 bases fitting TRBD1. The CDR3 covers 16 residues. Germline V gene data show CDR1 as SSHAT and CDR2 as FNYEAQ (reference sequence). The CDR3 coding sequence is TGTGCTAGCAGCTTAGCGCGGGGACAGGGTAACACTGAAGCTTTCTTT. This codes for CASSLARGQGNTEAFF.

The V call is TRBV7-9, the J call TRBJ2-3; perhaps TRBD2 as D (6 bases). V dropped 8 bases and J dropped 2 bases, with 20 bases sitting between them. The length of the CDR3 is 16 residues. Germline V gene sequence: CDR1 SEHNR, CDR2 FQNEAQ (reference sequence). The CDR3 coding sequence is TGTGCCAGCCCCCGCTCGCCGGGGGACCTCACAGATACGCAGTATTTT. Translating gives CASPRSPGDLTDTQYF.

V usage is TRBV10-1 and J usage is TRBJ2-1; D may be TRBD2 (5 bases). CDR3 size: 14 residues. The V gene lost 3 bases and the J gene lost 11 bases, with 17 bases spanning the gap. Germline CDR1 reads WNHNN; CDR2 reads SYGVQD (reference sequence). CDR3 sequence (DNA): TGCGCCAGCAGTGAAGATGGGGTGCTAGCAAAGCAGTTCTTC. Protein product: CASSEDGVLAKQFF.

CDR3 nucleotide sequence: TGTGCCTTGGAAGGCGGTAGCGGGGGCTACACCTTC. The encoded protein is CALEGGSGGYTF. The chain employs TRBV30 and TRBJ1-2, with no clear D. This CDR3 has 12 amino acids. Germline CDR1 reads GTSNPN; CDR2 reads SVGIG (reference sequence). V was clipped by 7 bases and J by 8 bases, with 17 bases between them.

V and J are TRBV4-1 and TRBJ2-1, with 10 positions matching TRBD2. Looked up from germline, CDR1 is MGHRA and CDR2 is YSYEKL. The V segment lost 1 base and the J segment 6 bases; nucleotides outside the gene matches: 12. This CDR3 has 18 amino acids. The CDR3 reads CASSQGTRGTSVGNEQFF. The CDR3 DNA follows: TGCGCCAGCAGCCAAGGGACCCGCGGGACTAGCGTCGGCAATGAGCAGTTCTTC.

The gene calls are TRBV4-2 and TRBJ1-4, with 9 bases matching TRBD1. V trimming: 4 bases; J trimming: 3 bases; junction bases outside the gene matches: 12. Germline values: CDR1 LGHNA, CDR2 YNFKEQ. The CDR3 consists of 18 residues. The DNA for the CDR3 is TGTGCCAGCAGCCTAACCGGGACAGGGAGTGGAGCTAATGAAAAACTGTTTTTT. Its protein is CASSLTGTGSGANEKLFF.

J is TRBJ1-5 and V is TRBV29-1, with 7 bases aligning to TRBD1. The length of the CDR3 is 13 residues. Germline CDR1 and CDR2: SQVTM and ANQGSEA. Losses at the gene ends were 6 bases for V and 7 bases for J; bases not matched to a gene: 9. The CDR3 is CSVAGGKGQPQHF. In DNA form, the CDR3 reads TGCAGCGTAGCAGGGGGGAAAGGACAGCCCCAGCATTTT.

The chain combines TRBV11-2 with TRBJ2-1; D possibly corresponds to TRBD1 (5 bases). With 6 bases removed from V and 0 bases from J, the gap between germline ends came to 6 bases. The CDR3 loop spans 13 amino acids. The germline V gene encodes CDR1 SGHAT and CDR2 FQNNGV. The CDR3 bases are TGTGCCAGCAGAGGGGTCTCCTACAATGAGCAGTTCTTC. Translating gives CASRGVSYNEQFF.

Written as DNA, the CDR3 is TGCGCCAGCAGCTCAAAGCAGGGGGCGGGGGACACTGAAGCTTTCTTT. Translation: CASSSKQGAGDTEAFF. The chain couples TRBV5-1 to TRBJ1-1; 8 bases match TRBD1. Trimming removed 3 bases from V and 3 bases from J; junction bases left unmatched: 10. From germline, CDR1 is SGHRS and CDR2 YFSETQ. This CDR3 region has 16 residues.

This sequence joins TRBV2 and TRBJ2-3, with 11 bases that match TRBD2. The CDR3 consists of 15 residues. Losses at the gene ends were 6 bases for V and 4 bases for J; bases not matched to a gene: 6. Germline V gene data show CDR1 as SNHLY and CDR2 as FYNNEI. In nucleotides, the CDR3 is TGTGCCAGCAGACGGACTAGCGGGTCTTCAGATACGCAGTATTTT. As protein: CASRRTSGSSDTQYF.